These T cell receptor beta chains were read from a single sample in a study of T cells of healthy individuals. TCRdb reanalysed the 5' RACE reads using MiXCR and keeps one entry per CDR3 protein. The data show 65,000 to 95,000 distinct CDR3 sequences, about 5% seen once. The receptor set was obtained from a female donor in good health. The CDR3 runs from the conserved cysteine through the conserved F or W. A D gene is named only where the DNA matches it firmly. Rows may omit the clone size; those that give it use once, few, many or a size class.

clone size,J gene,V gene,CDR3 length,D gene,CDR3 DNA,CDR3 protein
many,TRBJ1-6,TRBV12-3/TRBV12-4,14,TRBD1,TGTGCCAGCAGTTTATATGACAGGGGTGCACCCCTCCACTTT,CASSLYDRGAPLHF
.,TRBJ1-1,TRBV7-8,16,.,TGTGCCAGCACCGATGGCCGAGGGCAGGAGAACACTGAAGCTTTCTTT,CASTDGRGQENTEAFF
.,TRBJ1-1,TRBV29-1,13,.,TGCAGCGTTGATGATTGGGAGAGGCCTGAAGCTTTCTTT,CSVDDWERPEAFF
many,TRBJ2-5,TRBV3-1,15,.,TGTGCCAGCAGCCAAGCGACTAGACTCCAAGAGACCCAGTACTTC,CASSQATRLQETQYF
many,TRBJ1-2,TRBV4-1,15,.,TGCGCCAGCAGCCAAGAATGGGCCAGGGCGGGAGGCTACACCTTC,CASSQEWARAGGYTF
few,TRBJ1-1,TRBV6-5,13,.,TGTGCCAGCAGTTACGTGGGGTCCACTGAAGCTTTCTTT,CASSYVGSTEAFF
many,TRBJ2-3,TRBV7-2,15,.,TGTGCCAGCAGCTCTCAGACTAGAAACACAGATACGCAGTATTTT,CASSSQTRNTDTQYF
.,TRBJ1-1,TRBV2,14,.,TGTGCCAGCAAAGTAAGGGAATTGGACACTGAAGCTTTCTTT,CASKVRELDTEAFF
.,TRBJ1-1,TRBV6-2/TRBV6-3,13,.,TGTGCGAGTAAGCAGAGTATGAACACTGAAGCTTTCTTT,CASKQSMNTEAFF
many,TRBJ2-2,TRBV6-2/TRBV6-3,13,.,TGTGCCAGCAGGGCAACGAACACCGGGGAGCTGTTTTTT,CASRATNTGELFF
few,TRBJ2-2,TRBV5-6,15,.,TGTGCCAGCAGCTTGCCCTACTTTGAGGCCGGGGAGCTGTTTTTT,CASSLPYFEAGELFF
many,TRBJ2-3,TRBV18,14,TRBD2,TGTGCCAGCTCACCAACAGCGGGGACAGATACGCAGTATTTT,CASSPTAGTDTQYF
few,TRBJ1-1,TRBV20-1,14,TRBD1,TGCAGTGCTAGAATTTCAGGGGGGTACACTGAAGCTTTCTTT,CSARISGGYTEAFF
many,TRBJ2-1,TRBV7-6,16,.,TGTGCCAGCAGCTTAGTTTCCAGCCTCTTCTACAATGAGCAGTTCTTC,CASSLVSSLFYNEQFF
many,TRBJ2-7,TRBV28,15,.,TGTGCCAGCAGTTTACTTTCCGGAAGCTCCTACGAGCAGTACTTC,CASSLLSGSSYEQYF
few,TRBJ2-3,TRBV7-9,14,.,TGTGCCAGCAGCACCCGGGTCGGGGCAGATACGCAGTATTTT,CASSTRVGADTQYF
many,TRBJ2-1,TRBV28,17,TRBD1,TGTGCCAGCAGTTTAATCAGTACTGGGACAGGTTACAATGAGCAGTTCTTC,CASSLISTGTGYNEQFF
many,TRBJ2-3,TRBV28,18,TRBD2,TGTGCCAGCAGTTTACCCGGGACTAGCTACGATCCCACAGATACGCAGTATTTT,CASSLPGTSYDPTDTQYF
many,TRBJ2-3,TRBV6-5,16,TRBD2,TGTGCCAGCAGTTACATACGAAGCGGGAGGGCCGATACGCAGTATTTT,CASSYIRSGRADTQYF
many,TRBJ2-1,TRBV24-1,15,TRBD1,TGTGCCACCAGTGATCCCGGACAGGGGGCTTCTGAGCAGTTCTTC,CATSDPGQGASEQFF
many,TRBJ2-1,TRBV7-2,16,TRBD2,TGTGCCAGCAGCTTAGGGGCTAGCGGGAGATATTATGAGCAGTTCTTC,CASSLGASGRYYEQFF
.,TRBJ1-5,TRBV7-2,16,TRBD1,TGTGCCAGCAGCTCTACAGGACAGGGATGGAGTCAGCCCCAGCATTTT,CASSSTGQGWSQPQHF
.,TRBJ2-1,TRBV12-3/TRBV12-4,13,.,TGTGCCAGCAGTCAGACAGCTTACAATGAGCAGTTCTTC,CASSQTAYNEQFF
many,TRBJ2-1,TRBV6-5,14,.,TGTGCCAGCTCCAGGACAAGTGGGCGTAATGAGCAGTTCTTC,CASSRTSGRNEQFF
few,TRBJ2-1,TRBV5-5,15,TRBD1,TGTGCCAGCAGAAGTAAGACAGGGACCTACAATGAGCAGTTCTTC,CASRSKTGTYNEQFF
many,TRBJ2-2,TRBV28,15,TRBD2,TGTGCCAGCAGTACCGGGAGGGCCGGAACCGGGGAGCTGTTTTTT,CASSTGRAGTGELFF
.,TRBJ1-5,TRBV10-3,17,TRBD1,TGTGCCATCAGCGACCCGGGACAGGGAGGTTCCGGCCAGCCCCAGCATTTT,CAISDPGQGGSGQPQHF
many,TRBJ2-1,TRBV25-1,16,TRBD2,TGTGCCAGCAGTGATGGTAGCGGGAGCTCCTACAATGAGCAGTTCTTC,CASSDGSGSSYNEQFF
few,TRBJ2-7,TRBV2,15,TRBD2,TGTGCCAGCGCTACCCAGCTAGCGGGAAGGGACGAGCAGTACTTC,CASATQLAGRDEQYF
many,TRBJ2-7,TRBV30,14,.,TGTGCCTGGACCCCCGGGACTGGCTCCTACGAGCAGTACTTC,CAWTPGTGSYEQYF
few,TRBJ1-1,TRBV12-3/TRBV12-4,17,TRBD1,TGTGCCAGCAGCCAAAAACCACCGGGACAGGGGGTCTCTGAAGCTTTCTTT,CASSQKPPGQGVSEAFF
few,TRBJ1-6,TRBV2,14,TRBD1,TGTGCCAGCAGTGCCGACAGGGTAAATTCACCCCTCCACTTT,CASSADRVNSPLHF
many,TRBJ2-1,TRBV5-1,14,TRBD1,TGCGCCAGCAGGACAGGGCTTGGATACAATGAGCAGTTCTTC,CASRTGLGYNEQFF
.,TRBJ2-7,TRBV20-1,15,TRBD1,TGCAGTGCTAGTCTCGGACAGGGTATAACCTACGAGCAGTACTTC,CSASLGQGITYEQYF
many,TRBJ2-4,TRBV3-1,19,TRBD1,TGTGCCAGCAGCCAAGACCTTCCGACAGGGGTCTCTACCAAAAACATTCAGTACTTC,CASSQDLPTGVSTKNIQYF
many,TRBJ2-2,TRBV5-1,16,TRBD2,TGCGCCAGCAGCTTCGAGGGGACTATGGACACCGGGGAGCTGTTTTTT,CASSFEGTMDTGELFF
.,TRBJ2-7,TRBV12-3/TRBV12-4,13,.,TGTGCCAGCAGTGACGGGACCGACTACGAGCAGTACTTC,CASSDGTDYEQYF
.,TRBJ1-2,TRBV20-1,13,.,TGCAGTGCTAGAGTCGAGACAGTCTATGGCTACACCTTC,CSARVETVYGYTF
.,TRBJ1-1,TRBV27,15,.,TGTGCCAGCAGTTCGCTATCATCGGGGGACACTGAAGCTTTCTTT,CASSSLSSGDTEAFF
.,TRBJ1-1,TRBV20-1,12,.,TGCAGTCCTGGTCAAGTGAACACTGAAGCTTTCTTT,CSPGQVNTEAFF
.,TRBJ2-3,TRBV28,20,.,TGTGCCAGCAGTTTTGAGTTCCAAAGGGGGGCGGAGCCTCGCACAGATACGCAGTATTTT,CASSFEFQRGAEPRTDTQYF
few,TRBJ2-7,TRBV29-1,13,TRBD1,TGCAGCGTTGTTGTGAGGGGGCCCTACGAGCAGTACTTC,CSVVVRGPYEQYF